This section outlines one TCR beta chain sequence together with its context. The protocol was immunoSEQ multiplex PCR, while the TCRdb copy is restricted to in-frame clones and leaves out a portion. The sample carries 150,000 to 200,000 clones, 85% to 95% recorded once. Germline V CDR1 and CDR2: MNHNY, SVGAGI (reference sequence). The ends were cut back, 8 bases at V and 4 bases at J, with 9 bases in the middle. The CDR3 covers 11 residues. This sample is drawn from a study of control samples from healthy donors and cancer patients. The sequencing input was blood. The receptor's source is a man aged 18 to 29 in good health. The chain joins TRBV6-6 to TRBJ2-7; D gene unclear. The chain's CDR3 is CASLGFYEQYF. The CDR3, as DNA: TGTGCCAGCTTAGGGTTTTACGAGCAGTACTTC.